One sample yielded the 4 T cell receptor beta chains listed below, sequenced in a study of T cell changes during pregnancy in multiple sclerosis. Here immunoSEQ multiplex PCR was the method, and the copy in TCRdb shows in-frame clones only, minus some. The sample records around 96,000 clones, approximately 94% being singletons. The starting material was peripheral blood, obtained in the third trimester of pregnancy. The receptor source for this set is a female donor with multiple sclerosis, enrolled in a pregnancy study.

The V gene is TRBV4-3, the J gene TRBJ1-1; possibly TRBD1 for D (6 bases). The V gene lost 0 bases and the J gene lost 0 bases, with 23 bases spanning the gap. The CDR3 has 20 amino acids. Per the germline V gene, CDR1 is LGHNA and CDR2 is YSLEER. CDR3 sequence reads: CASSQDFSWTEIRLNTEAFF. DNA of the CDR3: TGCGCCAGCAGCCAAGATTTCAGCTGGACAGAAATCCGATTGAACACTGAAGCTTTCTTT.

The chain links TRBV6-6 to TRBJ2-7, with 7 bases lining up with TRBD2. J was trimmed by 3 bases and V by 6 bases; bases with no gene match: 8. The CDR3 spans 14 residues. Germline lookup yields CDR1 MNHNY and CDR2 SVGAGI (reference sequence). CDR3: CASSQYGGIYEQYF. CDR3 nucleotide sequence: TGTGCCAGCAGCCAGTACGGGGGGATCTACGAGCAGTACTTC.

The chain carries TRBV29-1 and TRBJ2-1; 12 bases match TRBD2. CDR1 is SQVTM and CDR2 is ANQGSEA in the germline V gene. The CDR3 length is 13 residues. Losses at the gene ends were 8 bases for V and 4 bases for J; bases not matched to a gene: 3. CDR3 in DNA: TGCAGCTGTCTAGCGGGAGGGTACAATGAGCAGTTCTTC. This translates into CSCLAGGYNEQFF.

The chain employs TRBV6-5 and TRBJ1-3, with TRBD1 matching 9 bases. The CDR3 runs 16 residues. The germline CDR1 and CDR2 sequences are MNHEY and SVGAGI. V shed 3 bases and J 6 bases; nucleotides not matched to a gene: 9. The CDR3 is CASSYSRQGVSNTIYF. In DNA, the CDR3 is TGTGCCAGCAGTTATAGTCGACAGGGGGTGTCAAACACCATATATTTT.